This TCR beta chain emerged from a study of tumor-infiltrating lymphocytes in localized non-small cell lung cancer. Turning to the study itself: Tumor tissue and non-adjacent uninvolved lung came from each patient.

Sequenced by immunoSEQ multiplex PCR; TCRdb stores in-frame clones only, minus some. The sample has 9,500 to 15,000 clones, about nine tenths seen once. A note on this clone: The antigen remains unidentified.

CDR1 is SGHRS and CDR2 is YFSETQ in the germline V gene. The length of the CDR3 is 14 residues. Trimming pared 0 bases from V and 3 bases from J, leaving 10 bases between. General study points: Tumor T-cell fraction was not associated with recurrence-free survival. T-cell fraction did not differ between immunotypes IM1 and IM2. Compared with uninvolved lung, tumors showed higher T cell infiltration by TCRbeta sequencing.

The TCR sequence derives from a human donor with non-small cell lung cancer. The chain combines TRBV5-1 with TRBJ2-7; D possibly corresponds to TRBD1 (6 bases). The sample comprised lung tumor tissue. As DNA, the CDR3 is TGCGCCAGCAGCTTGGGACAGGCCCTCTACGAGCAGTACTTC. This encodes CASSLGQALYEQYF. Using reference TRBV5-1 and TRBJ2-7 for the parts outside the CDR3, the full variable domain is KAGVTQTPRYLIKTRGQQVTLSCSPISGHRSVSWYQQTPGQGLQFLFEYFSETQRNKGNFPGRFSGRQFSNSRSEMNVSTLELGDSALYLCASSLGQALYEQYFGPGTRLTVT.